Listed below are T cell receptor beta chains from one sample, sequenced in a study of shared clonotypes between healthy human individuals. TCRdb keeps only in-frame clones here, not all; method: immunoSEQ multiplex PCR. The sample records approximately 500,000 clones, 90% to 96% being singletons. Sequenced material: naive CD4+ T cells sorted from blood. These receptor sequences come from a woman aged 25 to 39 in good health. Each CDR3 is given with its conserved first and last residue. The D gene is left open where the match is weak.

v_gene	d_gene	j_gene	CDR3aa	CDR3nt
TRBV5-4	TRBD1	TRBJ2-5	CASRLGQGTETQYF	TGTGCCAGCAGGCTAGGACAGGGGACGGAGACCCAGTACTTC
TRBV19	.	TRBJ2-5	CASSGGQLFVETQYF	TGTGCCAGTAGTGGAGGTCAGTTGTTCGTGGAGACCCAGTACTTC
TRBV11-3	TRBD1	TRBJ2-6	CASTLQGQGTIGANVLTF	TGTGCCAGCACCTTACAGGGACAGGGTACGATTGGGGCCAACGTCCTGACTTTC
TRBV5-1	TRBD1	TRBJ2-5	CASTVSGQPQETQYF	TGCGCCAGCACCGTGTCGGGACAGCCCCAGGAGACCCAGTACTTC
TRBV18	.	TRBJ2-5	CASSIEQGAVPQYF	TGTGCCAGCTCCATCGAGCAAGGAGCGGTCCCCCAGTACTTC
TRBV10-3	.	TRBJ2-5	CAAGDQTGVLQETQYF	TGTGCCGCGGGGGACCAGACAGGGGTTTTACAAGAGACCCAGTACTTC
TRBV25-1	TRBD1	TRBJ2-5	CATSPWTGTGYVGETQYF	TGTGCCACCTCCCCGTGGACCGGGACAGGGTACGTCGGAGAGACCCAGTACTTC
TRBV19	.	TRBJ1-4	CASSVRDRPVATNEKLFF	TGTGCCAGTAGTGTCCGGGACCGACCCGTTGCAACTAATGAAAAACTGTTTTTT
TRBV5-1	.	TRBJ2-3	CASSLEADTQYF	TGCGCCAGCAGCTTGGAAGCAGATACGCAGTATTTT
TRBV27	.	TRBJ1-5	CASSFGIGDQPQHF	TGTGCCAGCAGTTTTGGGATAGGGGATCAGCCCCAGCATTTT